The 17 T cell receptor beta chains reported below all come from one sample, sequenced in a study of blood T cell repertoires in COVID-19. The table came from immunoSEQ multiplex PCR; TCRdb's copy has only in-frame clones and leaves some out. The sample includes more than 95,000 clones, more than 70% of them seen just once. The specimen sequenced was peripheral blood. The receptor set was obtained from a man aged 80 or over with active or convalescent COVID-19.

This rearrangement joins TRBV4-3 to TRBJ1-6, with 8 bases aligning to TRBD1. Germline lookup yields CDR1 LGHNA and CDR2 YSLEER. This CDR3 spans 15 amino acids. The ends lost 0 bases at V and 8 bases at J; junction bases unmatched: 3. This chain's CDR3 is CASSQDRTGYSPLHF. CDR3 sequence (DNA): TGCGCCAGCAGCCAAGATCGGACAGGGTATTCACCCCTCCACTTT.

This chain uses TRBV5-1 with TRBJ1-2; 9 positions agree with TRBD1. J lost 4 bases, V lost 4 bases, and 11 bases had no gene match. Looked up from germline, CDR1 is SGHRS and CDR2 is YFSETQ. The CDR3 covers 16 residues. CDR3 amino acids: CASSPGQGWIGYGYTF. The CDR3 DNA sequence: TGCGCCAGCAGCCCGGGACAGGGATGGATCGGCTATGGCTACACCTTC.

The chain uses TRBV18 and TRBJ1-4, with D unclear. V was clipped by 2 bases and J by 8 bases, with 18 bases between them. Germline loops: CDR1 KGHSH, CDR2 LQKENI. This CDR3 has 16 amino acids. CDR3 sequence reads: CASSPSPWEGGEKLFF. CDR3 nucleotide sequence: TGTGCCAGCTCACCATCACCGTGGGAGGGAGGCGAAAAACTGTTTTTT.

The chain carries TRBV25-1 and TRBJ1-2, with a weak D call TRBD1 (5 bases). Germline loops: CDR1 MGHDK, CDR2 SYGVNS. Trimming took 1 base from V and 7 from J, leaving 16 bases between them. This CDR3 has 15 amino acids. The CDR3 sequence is CASSELGRQPGGYTF. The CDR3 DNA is TGTGCCAGCAGTGAATTAGGTCGACAGCCCGGTGGCTACACCTTC.

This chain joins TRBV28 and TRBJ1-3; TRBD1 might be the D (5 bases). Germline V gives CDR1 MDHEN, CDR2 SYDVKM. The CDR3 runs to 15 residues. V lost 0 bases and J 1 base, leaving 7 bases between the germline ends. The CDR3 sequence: CASSLWAGSGNTIYF. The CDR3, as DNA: TGTGCCAGCAGTTTATGGGCAGGGTCTGGAAACACCATATATTTT.

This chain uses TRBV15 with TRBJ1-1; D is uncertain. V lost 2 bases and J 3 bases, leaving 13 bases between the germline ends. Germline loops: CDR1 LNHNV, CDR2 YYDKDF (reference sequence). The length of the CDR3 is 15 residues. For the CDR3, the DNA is TGTGCCACCAGCAGACCCCGGGGTATGGACACTGAAGCTTTCTTT. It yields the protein CATSRPRGMDTEAFF.

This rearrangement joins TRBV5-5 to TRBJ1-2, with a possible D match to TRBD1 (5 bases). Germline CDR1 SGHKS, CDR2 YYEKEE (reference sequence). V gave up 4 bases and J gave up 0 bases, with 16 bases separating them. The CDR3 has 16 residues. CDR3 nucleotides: TGTGCCAGCAGCCTCCTGTACGACAGCGCTAACTATGGCTACACCTTC. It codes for CASSLLYDSANYGYTF.

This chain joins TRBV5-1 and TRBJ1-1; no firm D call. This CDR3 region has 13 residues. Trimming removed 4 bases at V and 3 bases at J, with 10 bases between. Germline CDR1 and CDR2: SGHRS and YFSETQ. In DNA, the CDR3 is TGCGCCAGCAGCACAAAAATGGACACTGAAGCTTTCTTT. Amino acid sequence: CASSTKMDTEAFF.

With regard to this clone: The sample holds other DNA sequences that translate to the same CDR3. DNA for the CDR3: TGTGCCAGCAGCTTAGGGACAGGGGGTGGCTACACCTTC. It encodes CASSLGTGGGYTF. This chain links TRBV7-3 with TRBJ1-2; 11 bases fit TRBD1. The CDR3 spans 13 residues. Losses at the gene ends were 2 bases for V and 7 bases for J; bases not matched to a gene: 0. CDR1 and CDR2 from the germline V gene are SGHTA and FQGTGA.

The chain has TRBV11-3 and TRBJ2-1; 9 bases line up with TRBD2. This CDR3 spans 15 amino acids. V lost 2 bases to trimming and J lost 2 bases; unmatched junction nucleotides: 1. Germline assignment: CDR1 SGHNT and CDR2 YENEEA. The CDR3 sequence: CASSLSGGTYNEQFF. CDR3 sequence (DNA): TGTGCCAGCAGCTTAAGCGGGGGGACCTACAATGAGCAGTTCTTC.

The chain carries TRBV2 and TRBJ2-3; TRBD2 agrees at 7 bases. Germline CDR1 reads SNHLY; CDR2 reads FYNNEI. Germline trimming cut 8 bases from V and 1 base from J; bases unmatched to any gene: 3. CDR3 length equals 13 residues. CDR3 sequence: CASHSGGTDTQYF. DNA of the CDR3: TGTGCCAGCCACAGCGGGGGCACAGATACGCAGTATTTT.

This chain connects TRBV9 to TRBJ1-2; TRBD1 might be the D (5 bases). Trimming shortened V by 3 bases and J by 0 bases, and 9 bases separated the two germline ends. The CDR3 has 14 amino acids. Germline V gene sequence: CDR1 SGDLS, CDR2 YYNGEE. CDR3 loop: CASSETTANYGYTF. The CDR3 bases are TGTGCCAGCAGCGAGACGACAGCTAACTATGGCTACACCTTC.

The DNA for the CDR3 is TGTGCCAGCAGTGATATTCTTGGGGCAGGCGTCTCCTACGAGCAGTACTTC. Its translation is CASSDILGAGVSYEQYF. The gene calls are TRBV2 and TRBJ2-7, with TRBD1 as a possible D gene (5 bases). Germline CDR1 is SNHLY and CDR2 is FYNNEI. Trimming stripped 3 bases from V and 0 bases from J, with 18 bases between. This CDR3 is built from 17 residues.

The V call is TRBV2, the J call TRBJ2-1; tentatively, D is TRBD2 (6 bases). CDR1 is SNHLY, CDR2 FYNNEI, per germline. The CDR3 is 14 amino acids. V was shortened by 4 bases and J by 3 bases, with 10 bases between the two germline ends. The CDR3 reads CASSVGGVYNEQFF. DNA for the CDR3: TGTGCCAGCAGTGTGGGGGGTGTCTACAATGAGCAGTTCTTC.

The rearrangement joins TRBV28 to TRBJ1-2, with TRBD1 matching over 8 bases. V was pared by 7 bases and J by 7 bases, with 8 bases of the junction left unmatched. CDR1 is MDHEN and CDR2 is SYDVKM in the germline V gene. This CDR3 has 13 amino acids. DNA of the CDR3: TGTGCCAGCAATTCGGGACAGGTCTTTGGCTACACCTTC. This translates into CASNSGQVFGYTF.

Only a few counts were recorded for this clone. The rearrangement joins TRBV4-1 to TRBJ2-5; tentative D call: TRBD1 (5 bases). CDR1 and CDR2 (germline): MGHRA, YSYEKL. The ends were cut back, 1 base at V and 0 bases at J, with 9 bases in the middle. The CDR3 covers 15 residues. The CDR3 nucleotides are TGCGCCAGCAGCCAAGGGGGCAGGTACCAAGAGACCCAGTACTTC. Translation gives CASSQGGRYQETQYF.

CDR3 sequence: CASSNVAPMLCAGELFF. CDR3 nucleotide sequence: TGTGCCAGCAGCAACGTAGCGCCCATGCTCTGTGCCGGGGAGCTGTTTTTT. The chain links TRBV21-1 to TRBJ2-2; no DNA check was done on the table's D call, TRBD2. TRBV21-1 is annotated as a pseudogene. This CDR3 is built from 17 residues.